This record looks at one T cell receptor beta chain sequence and its context. Its cognate antigen is unknown. This record comes from a study of T cell responses to AZD1222 COVID-19 vaccine. This CDR3 has 12 residues. Germline CDR1 reads MNHEY; CDR2 reads SVGAGI. Between the trimmed V and J ends, which lost 10 bases and 8 bases, there was a span of 14 bases. Findings and caveats of the study: Repertoire sampling occurred only after the peak T cell response. Females outnumbered males among donors, who were mostly white British; clonal diversity was possibly underestimated.

Repertoires were generated with immunoSEQ multiplex PCR, while TCRdb's copy carries only in-frame clones and drops some. This sample has 120,000 to 150,000 clones; 86% occur once, and the top ten carry roughly 5.1%. Second doses that came at about 4 or about 12 weeks were put together. The material sequenced was peripheral blood, taken 28 days after the second AZD1222 dose. V and J are TRBV6-5 and TRBJ2-2; D might be TRBD1 (7 bases). The clonotype comes from an adult who received the AZD1222 COVID-19 vaccine. In DNA form, the CDR3 reads TGTGCCACTACAGGGGACTCGGGGGAGCTGTTTTTT. It yields the protein CATTGDSGELFF.